A single sample is the source of the 17 T cell receptor beta chains below, sequenced in a study of Ad26.COV2.S vaccination and SARS-CoV-2 variants. Sequencing used immunoSEQ multiplex PCR; TCRdb keeps in-frame clones, though not all of them. In the table there are roughly 500,000 clones, roughly nine tenths of which are singletons. The treatment here: over 15 received Ad26.COV2.S at low or high dose, single or two shots; about 5 received placebo; per-sample allocation not given. Samples were taken on day 63 after the first vaccine or placebo injection. Here the sequenced sample was peripheral blood, taken in a trial of Ad26.COV2.S vaccine versus placebo. These TCRs come from a person aged 18-65 years who received the Ad26.COV2.S COVID-19 vaccine or a placebo.

The chain employs TRBV27 and TRBJ2-5; possibly TRBD2 for D (6 bases). Between the trimmed V and J ends, which lost 5 bases and 5 bases, there was a span of 12 bases. Germline CDR1 reads MNHEY; CDR2 reads SMNVEV (reference sequence). The CDR3 is 13 residues long. The CDR3 bases are TGTGCCAGCAGTAGGAGGGCTTGGGAGACCCAGTACTTC. Residues: CASSRRAWETQYF.

The chain employs TRBV24-1 and TRBJ2-1; 10 bases map to TRBD2. The germline gives CDR1 KGHDR, CDR2 SFDVKD. The junction had 4 bases not matched to a gene; V was cut back by 5 bases and J by 4 bases. This CDR3 is built from 15 residues. The CDR3 region is CATSGWTSGYNEQFF. Written as DNA, the CDR3 is TGTGCCACCAGTGGCTGGACTAGCGGTTACAATGAGCAGTTCTTC.

This clone was counted once. The J gene is TRBJ1-6, the V gene TRBV5-8; no definite D call. Germline CDR1 reads SGHTS; CDR2 reads YDEGEE. Trimming shortened V by 1 base and J by 9 bases, and 2 bases separated the two germline ends. There are 11 residues in the CDR3. The CDR3 coding sequence is TGTGCCAGCAGCTTGACTTCACCCCTCCACTTT. Protein: CASSLTSPLHF.

The chain employs TRBV6-2 or TRBV6-3 and TRBJ1-3, with D hard to call. Trimming removed 0 bases at V and 4 bases at J, with 13 bases between. CDR3 length equals 16 residues. Per germline, CDR1 MNHEY and CDR2 SVGEGT. CDR3 sequence reads: CASSYSWGGGGNTIYF. The CDR3 nucleotides read TGTGCCAGCAGTTACTCATGGGGAGGAGGAGGAAACACCATATATTTT.

J is TRBJ2-5 and V is TRBV5-5; 11 bases are shared with TRBD2. The CDR3 is made up of 14 amino acids. The germline gives CDR1 SGHKS, CDR2 YYEKEE (reference sequence). After removal of 4 bases from V and 7 bases from J, the junction contained 6 bases not matched to a gene. The CDR3 loop reads CASSPGTSGGTQYF. The CDR3 bases are TGTGCCAGCAGCCCTGGGACTAGCGGAGGGACCCAGTACTTC.

The gene calls are TRBV21-1 and TRBJ2-6; TRBD2, the table's D call, was not compared with the DNA. TRBV21-1 represents a pseudogene. The CDR3 runs to 14 residues. CDR3: CASSGSSGANVLTF. The CDR3 bases are TGTGCCAGCAGCGGTAGTTCTGGGGCCAACGTCCTGACTTTC.

This clone was observed a single time. This chain uses TRBV19 with TRBJ1-2, with D possibly being TRBD1 (5 bases). The CDR3 runs to 14 residues. Germline-derived CDR1 and CDR2 are LNHDA and SQIVND (reference sequence). V was shortened by 7 bases and J by 4 bases, with 16 bases between the two germline ends. The CDR3 nucleotides are TGTGCCAGTAAGGTCAGAGGGGTATTCTATGGCTACACCTTC. As protein: CASKVRGVFYGYTF.

V usage is TRBV24-1 and J usage is TRBJ2-1; D is possibly TRBD2 (5 bases). Looked up from germline, CDR1 is KGHDR and CDR2 is SFDVKD. The CDR3 has 14 amino acids. The V and J ends lost 4 bases and 3 bases respectively, with 9 bases between them. CDR3 residues: CATSEGDGYNEQFF. The CDR3 DNA follows: TGTGCCACCAGTGAGGGAGATGGCTACAATGAGCAGTTCTTC.

The chain recombines TRBV11-3 with TRBJ2-7; possible D gene TRBD1, 5 bases. The CDR3 covers 14 residues. CDR1 is SGHNT, CDR2 YENEEA, per germline. Deletions cut 0 bases from V and 9 bases from J, with 15 bases between. The CDR3 DNA is TGTGCCAGCAGCTTAGATGCGACAGCCCTCAGGCAGTACTTC. Translated, it gives CASSLDATALRQYF.

The chain combines TRBV5-1 with TRBJ1-2; 12 bases align to TRBD1. This CDR3 region has 15 residues. Trimming removed 2 bases from V and 6 bases from J; junction bases left unmatched: 5. The germline CDR1 and CDR2 sequences are SGHRS and YFSETQ. The CDR3 region has the DNA TGCGCCAGCAGCTTCTCCGGGACAGGGGGCGATGGCTACACCTTC. This gives the protein CASSFSGTGGDGYTF.

This clone was detected only a few times. The sample carries other DNA sequences with the same CDR3. This CDR3 reads CASSVAGGQPQHF. CDR3 bases: TGTGCCAGCAGCGTAGCGGGCGGGCAGCCCCAGCATTTT. The genes are TRBV9 and TRBJ1-5, with D uncertain. This CDR3 is built from 13 residues. Germline assignment: CDR1 SGDLS and CDR2 YYNGEE. V was shortened by 0 bases and J by 7 bases, with 8 bases between the two germline ends.

Written as DNA, the CDR3 is TGTGCCAGCAGTTTTAGCGGGAGTCTCCAGTACTTC. Translation: CASSFSGSLQYF. The chain has TRBV6-2 or TRBV6-3 and TRBJ2-5; 9 bases match TRBD2. This CDR3 contains 12 residues. With V trimmed by 4 bases and J by 10 bases, 4 bases remained unmatched. Germline V gene data show CDR1 as MNHEY and CDR2 as SVGEGT.

The CDR3 spells CASSQGGVNTEAFF. DNA for the CDR3: TGTGCCAGCAGCCAAGGGGGAGTGAACACTGAAGCTTTCTTT. The chain combines TRBV3-1 (or the pseudogene TRBV3-2) with TRBJ1-1; D call uncertain. Between the trimmed V and J ends, which lost 1 base and 0 bases, there was a span of 6 bases. The CDR3 consists of 14 residues. Germline V lookup: CDR1 LGHDT, CDR2 YNNKEL (reference sequence).

CDR3 nucleotides: TGTGCCAGCAGTCCGTCGGACCGAAGTGGGGAGCAGTTCTTC. This translates into CASSPSDRSGEQFF. The chain joins TRBV6-5 to TRBJ2-1; D uncertain. In germline, CDR1 is MNHEY, CDR2 SVGAGI. Trimming cost V 5 bases and J 10 bases, with 18 bases left between them. This CDR3 has 14 amino acids.

The genes are TRBV9 and TRBJ2-3, with TRBD2 matching 9 bases. The CDR3 runs to 15 residues. Germline V gene data show CDR1 as SGDLS and CDR2 as YYNGEE. V was pared by 2 bases and J by 7 bases, with 8 bases of the junction left unmatched. CDR3 sequence (DNA): TGTGCCAGCAGCGTGGGCGGGGGGGCCCTATATACGCAGTATTTT. Its translation is CASSVGGGALYTQYF.

V and J are TRBV19 and TRBJ1-2; D may be TRBD1 (6 bases). CDR3 size: 15 residues. Trimming shortened V by 3 bases and J by 4 bases, and 15 bases separated the two germline ends. Germline CDR1 is LNHDA and CDR2 is SQIVND (reference sequence). The CDR3, as DNA: TGTGCCAGTAGTATCGGACACAGGGCTTCCTATGGCTACACCTTC. This codes for CASSIGHRASYGYTF.

The V gene is TRBV9, the J gene TRBJ2-5, with D possibly TRBD1 on 6 matching bases. The CDR3 consists of 15 residues. Trimming pared 4 bases from V and 5 bases from J, leaving 18 bases between. CDR1 and CDR2 (germline): SGDLS, YYNGEE. CDR3 in DNA: TGTGCCAGCAGCAGAACCGGTACAGGGTTGGAGACCCAGTACTTC. It is translated as CASSRTGTGLETQYF.